A single sample is the source of the 24 T cell receptor beta chains below, sequenced in a study of cytotoxic CD8 clonotypes in ibrutinib-treated CLL (dated by TCRdb to 2020 to 2023). Libraries were prepared through the immunoSEQ multiplex PCR assay. TCRdb took over this immuneACCESS table, retaining in-frame rearrangements with V and J assigned. Such tables are incomplete; in checked studies, under half of the missing clones stem from an unresolved V gene, and the remainder is unexplained. This sample gives about 140,000 clones in total; approximately 80% of them show up just once. The top ten hold roughly 7.6% of the sample. The source was PBMCs, collected after 36 months of ibrutinib treatment. These receptor sequences come from a human donor with chronic lymphocytic leukemia.

This clone was counted once. The V call is TRBV6-1, the J call TRBJ2-1; 9 bases fit TRBD2. Germline-derived CDR1 and CDR2 are MNHNS and SASEGT. This CDR3 has 16 residues. Trimming removed 4 bases from V and 9 bases from J; junction bases left unmatched: 13. This CDR3 is CASSGHTSGREGEQFF. The CDR3 DNA reads as TGTGCCAGCAGTGGACACACTAGCGGGCGGGAGGGTGAGCAGTTCTTC.

For the CDR3, the DNA is TGCAGCGGAGGACAGGGGGCCGCTGGGGAGCTGTTTTTT. Amino acid sequence: CSGGQGAAGELFF. The chain joins TRBV29-1 to TRBJ2-2; 11 nucleotides line up with TRBD1. Trimming took 7 bases from V and 8 from J; bases not matched to a gene: 6. The CDR3 is 13 residues long. CDR1 is SQVTM and CDR2 is ANQGSEA in the germline V gene.

V and J are TRBV29-1 and TRBJ1-2, with 8 nucleotides matching TRBD1. Germline-derived CDR1 and CDR2 are SQVTM and ANQGSEA. Germline trimming cut 6 bases from V and 7 bases from J; bases unmatched to any gene: 4. CDR3 length equals 11 residues. The CDR3, as DNA: TGCAGCGTCGACAGGGGCTTTGGCTACACCTTC. It specifies CSVDRGFGYTF. The whole variable domain, remainder taken from reference TRBV29-1 and TRBJ1-2, is SAVISQKPSRDICQRGTSLTIQCQVDSQVTMMFWYRQQPGQSLTLIATANQGSEATYESGFVIDKFPISRPNLTFSTLTVSNMSPEDSSIYLCSVDRGFGYTFGSGTRLTVV.

This clone turned up a few times. The genes are TRBV18 and TRBJ2-4; D perhaps matches TRBD1 (6 bases). CDR1 is KGHSH and CDR2 is LQKENI in the germline V gene. Trimming cost V 3 bases and J 10 bases, with 19 bases left between them. CDR3 length equals 15 residues. DNA for the CDR3: TGTGCCAGCTCACCTTCGCAGGGGACGATCAATATTCAGTACTTC. Amino acids: CASSPSQGTINIQYF. The variable domain in full, with the rest retrieved from reference TRBV18 and TRBJ2-4, is NAGVMQNPRHLVRRRGQEARLRCSPMKGHSHVYWYRQLPEEGLKFMVYLQKENIIDESGMPKERFSAEFPKEGPSILRIQQVVRGDSAAYFCASSPSQGTINIQYFGAGTRLSVL.

As for this clone: Lacking the conserved final phenylalanine or tryptophan, this CDR3 likely reflects a read error. The chain uses TRBV18 and TRBJ1-2, with TRBD1 as a possible D gene (6 bases). V lost 0 bases, J lost 6 bases, and 11 bases lay in between. This CDR3 is 14 amino acids long. Germline CDR1 KGHSH, CDR2 LQKENI. The CDR3 nucleotides read TGTGCCAGCTCACCACCGTCGGGACACCATGGCTACACCCTC. Its translation is CASSPPSGHHGYTL.

The rearrangement joins TRBV19 to TRBJ1-2; 7 bases align to TRBD1. In germline, CDR1 is LNHDA, CDR2 SQIVND (reference sequence). This CDR3 has 13 residues. The V and J ends lost 6 bases and 6 bases, in that order; junction bases with no gene match: 7. CDR3 sequence reads: CASRPRTGHGYTF. CDR3 DNA: TGTGCCAGTAGGCCGAGGACAGGTCATGGCTACACCTTC. The complete variable domain, with remaining parts taken from reference TRBV19 and TRBJ1-2, reads DGGITQSPKYLFRKEGQNVTLSCEQNLNHDAMYWYRQDPGQGLRLIYYSQIVNDFQKGDIAEGYSVSREKKESFPLTVTSAQKNPTAFYLCASRPRTGHGYTFGSGTRLTVV.

The chain combines TRBV7-2 with TRBJ2-3, with D maybe TRBD2 (6 bases). This CDR3 has 15 residues. Germline CDR1 SGHTA, CDR2 FQGNSA. The V end was cut by 1 base, the J end by 3 bases, with 11 bases between. In DNA form, the CDR3 reads TGTGCCAGCAGCTTAGTCGGGGGTTGGACAGATACGCAGTATTTT. Translation: CASSLVGGWTDTQYF.

The chain links TRBV18 to TRBJ2-1; D is uncertain. This CDR3 spans 15 amino acids. V shed 0 bases and J shed 1 base, with 7 bases lying between them. Germline V gene lookup returns CDR1 KGHSH and CDR2 LQKENI. This CDR3 is CASSPPLSSYNEQFF. The DNA of the CDR3 is TGTGCCAGCTCACCACCGCTCTCATCCTACAATGAGCAGTTCTTC.

The rearrangement uses TRBV6-4 and TRBJ1-6, with 10 nucleotides matching TRBD1. Per the germline V gene, CDR1 is MRHNA and CDR2 is SNTAGT. With V trimmed by 4 bases and J by 11 bases, 5 bases remained unmatched. The CDR3 extends over 14 amino acids. The DNA for the CDR3 is TGTGCCAGCAGTGGGGACAGGGGAAAGGCACCCCTCCACTTT. Its translation: CASSGDRGKAPLHF.

On this clone: Other DNA sequences in the sample encode the same CDR3. The rearrangement joins TRBV7-2 to TRBJ2-3; maybe TRBD1 (5 bases). Germline lookup yields CDR1 SGHTA and CDR2 FQGNSA. This CDR3 has 15 amino acids. With 5 bases removed from V and 3 bases from J, the gap between germline ends came to 15 bases. In DNA form, the CDR3 reads TGTGCCAGCAGCCAGGTTCCAGCAGGGACAGATACGCAGTATTTT. It specifies CASSQVPAGTDTQYF.

The chain uses TRBV19 and TRBJ1-1; 10 bases line up with TRBD1. This CDR3 region has 14 residues. In germline, CDR1 is LNHDA, CDR2 SQIVND (reference sequence). The J segment lost 6 bases and the V segment lost 7 bases, leaving 8 bases of the junction unmatched. The CDR3 reads CASTTGTGVPEAFF. CDR3 bases: TGTGCCAGTACCACCGGGACAGGGGTCCCTGAAGCTTTCTTT.

Concerning this clone itself: The junction and the germline gene differ at one end; a read error may be behind it. The rearrangement links TRBV7-9 to TRBJ2-7; no definite D call. Germline V CDR1 and CDR2: SEHNR, FQNEAQ (reference sequence). The CDR3 consists of 13 residues. The CDR3, as DNA: TGTGCCAGCAGCCCCCCGGGCACCACCGTTGGTGTCTTC. Its protein is CASSPPGTTVGVF.

The V call is TRBV6-5, the J call TRBJ1-6; TRBD1 is a possible D gene (5 bases). The ends were cut back, 1 base at V and 13 bases at J, with 17 bases in the middle. In germline, CDR1 is MNHEY, CDR2 SVGAGI. This CDR3 region has 15 residues. The DNA of the CDR3 is TGTGCCAGCAGTTACTGGACACCACCCCGTTCGCCCCTCCACTTT. This encodes CASSYWTPPRSPLHF.

This chain uses TRBV11-2 with TRBJ2-1; 7 bases align to TRBD2. Germline V gives CDR1 SGHAT, CDR2 FQNNGV. Trimming at V came to 1 base and at J to 0 bases, leaving 3 bases not matched to a gene. This CDR3 is built from 16 residues. The DNA of the CDR3 is TGTGCCAGCAGCTTAGGGCGGGGGAGCTCCTACAATGAGCAGTTCTTC. Protein sequence: CASSLGRGSSYNEQFF.

This chain links TRBV7-7 with TRBJ2-1; 8 bases are shared with TRBD2. Germline CDR1 is SSHAT and CDR2 is FNYEAQ (reference sequence). The CDR3 is 15 residues long. V gave up 2 bases and J gave up 3 bases; unmatched junction bases: 3. DNA of the CDR3: TGTGCCAGCAGCTTACTGGCGGGGGGCTACAATGAGCAGTTCTTC. Its protein product is CASSLLAGGYNEQFF.

The chain is built from TRBV6-6 and TRBJ1-5; 10 positions agree with TRBD1. Germline V gives CDR1 MNHNY, CDR2 SVGAGI (reference sequence). Losses at the gene ends were 5 bases for V and 4 bases for J; bases not matched to a gene: 5. The CDR3 runs 15 residues. The CDR3 bases are TGTGCCAGCAGTCCCCAGGGACAGGGGAATCAGCCCCAGCATTTT. Translation: CASSPQGQGNQPQHF.

This clone was seen a few times. The J gene is TRBJ2-5, the V gene TRBV27; 11 bases line up with TRBD2. The CDR3 contains 15 residues. Germline V lookup: CDR1 MNHEY, CDR2 SMNVEV (reference sequence). The V and J ends lost 3 bases and 5 bases, in that order; junction bases with no gene match: 5. CDR3 DNA: TGTGCCAGCAGTTTGACTAGCGGGGTAGGCGAGACCCAGTACTTC. Protein sequence: CASSLTSGVGETQYF.

V gene TRBV10-3 combines with J gene TRBJ2-7; TRBD1 agrees at 9 bases. CDR1 ENHRY and CDR2 SYGVKD come from the germline V gene. The CDR3 is 13 amino acids. J gave up 5 bases and V 6 bases, and 5 bases lay outside the gene matches. CDR3 in DNA: TGTGCCATCAGAGCGACAGGGGGTAACGAGCAGTACTTC. Translating it yields CAIRATGGNEQYF.

The rearrangement joins TRBV4-1 to TRBJ2-3, with TRBD2 matching over 10 bases. V lost 4 bases and J lost 4; bases outside the gene matches: 5. From germline, CDR1 is MGHRA and CDR2 YSYEKL. The CDR3 spans 15 residues. CDR3 DNA sequence: TGCGCCAGCAGCCCCTCGAGCGGGGGGGCAGATACGCAGTATTTT. Protein sequence: CASSPSSGGADTQYF.

V and J are TRBV6-1 and TRBJ2-3; D is undetermined. V lost 8 bases and J lost 6, with 12 bases in between. Germline CDR1 and CDR2: MNHNS and SASEGT. This CDR3 is built from 12 residues. The chain's CDR3 is CASSWARDTQYF. The CDR3 DNA reads TGTGCCAGCTCCTGGGCCCGGGATACGCAGTATTTT.

The chain is built from TRBV27 and TRBJ2-2; TRBD2 agrees at 9 bases. The V gene's germline CDR1 is MNHEY and CDR2 SMNVEV (reference sequence). This CDR3 has 16 amino acids. J lost 5 bases, V lost 5 bases, and 9 bases had no gene match. CDR3 DNA sequence: TGTGCCAGCAGTCTCCTGCTAGCGGGATCGACCGGGGAGCTGTTTTTT. Its translation: CASSLLLAGSTGELFF.

CDR3 in amino acids: CASSGAFGGGRTEAFF. CDR3 coding DNA: TGCGCCAGCAGTGGCGCCTTTGGCGGGGGTCGGACTGAAGCTTTCTTT. This chain connects TRBV10-1 to TRBJ1-1; weak D call: TRBD1 (5 bases). V was clipped by 4 bases and J by 5 bases, with 20 bases between them. Germline V gene sequence: CDR1 WNHNN, CDR2 SYGVQD (reference sequence). This CDR3 is built from 16 residues.

The chain's CDR3 is CASSGGGWDQETQYF. CDR3 DNA sequence: TGTGCCAGCAGTGGGGGGGGCTGGGACCAAGAGACCCAGTACTTC. This sequence joins TRBV25-1 and TRBJ2-5, with a possible D match to TRBD2 (7 bases). The CDR3 runs 15 residues. V was trimmed by 4 bases and J by 0 bases, leaving 12 bases between them. From germline, CDR1 is MGHDK and CDR2 SYGVNS. The entire variable domain, with the rest obtained from reference TRBV25-1 and TRBJ2-5, is as follows: EADIYQTPRYLVIGTGKKITLECSQTMGHDKMYWYQQDPGMELHLIHYSYGVNSTEKGDLSSESTVSRIRTEHFPLTLESARPSHTSQYLCASSGGGWDQETQYFGPGTRLLVL.

The chain uses TRBV28 and TRBJ2-7; no clear D gene. This CDR3 spans 13 amino acids. Trimming took 3 bases from V and 5 from J, leaving 11 bases between them. Germline V CDR1 and CDR2: MDHEN, SYDVKM. CDR3 in amino acids: CASSFVLANEQYF. In DNA, the CDR3 is TGTGCCAGCAGTTTTGTGCTCGCGAACGAGCAGTACTTC.